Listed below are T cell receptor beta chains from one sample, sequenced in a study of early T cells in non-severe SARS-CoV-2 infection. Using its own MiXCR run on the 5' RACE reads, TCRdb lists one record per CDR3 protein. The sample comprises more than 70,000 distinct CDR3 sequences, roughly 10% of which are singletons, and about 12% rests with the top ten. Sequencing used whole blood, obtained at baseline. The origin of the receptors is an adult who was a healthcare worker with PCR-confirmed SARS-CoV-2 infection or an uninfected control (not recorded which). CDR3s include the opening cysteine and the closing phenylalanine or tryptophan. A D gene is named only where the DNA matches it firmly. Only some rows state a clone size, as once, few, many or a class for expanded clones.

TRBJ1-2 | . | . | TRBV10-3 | TGTGCCATCAGTGACAATGGACTTACGACTGGCTACACCTTC | CAISDNGLTTGYTF
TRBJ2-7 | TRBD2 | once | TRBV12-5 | TGTGCTAGTGGTTCCCGAGTGCGGGGGAGCTCCTACGAGCAGTACTTC | CASGSRVRGSSYEQYF
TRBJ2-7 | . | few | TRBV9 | TGTGCCAGCAGCGTAGGTAACAGGGTCGGCGAGCAGTACTTC | CASSVGNRVGEQYF
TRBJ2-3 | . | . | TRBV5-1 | TGCGCCAGCAGCTTGGAGGCCGAACGCACAGATACGCAGTATTTT | CASSLEAERTDTQYF
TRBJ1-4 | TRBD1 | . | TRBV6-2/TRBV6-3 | TGTGCCAGCAGTTCCCGGACAGGGTCTGAAAAACTGTTTTTT | CASSSRTGSEKLFF
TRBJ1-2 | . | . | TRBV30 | TGTGCCTGGAGTCCCCGACAGGACGTGGGCTACACCTTC | CAWSPRQDVGYTF
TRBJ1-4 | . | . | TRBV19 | TGTGCCAGTAGTACTACAGGAGGGGCGCAAGAAAAACTGTTTTTT | CASSTTGGAQEKLFF
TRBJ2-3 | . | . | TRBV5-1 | TGCGCCAGCAGCTGGGGCGGGGCAAGCACAGATACGCAGTATTTT | CASSWGGASTDTQYF
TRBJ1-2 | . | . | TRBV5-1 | TGCGCCAGCAGCTTACGGAGGGCCTCAGCTAACTATGGCTACACCTTC | CASSLRRASANYGYTF
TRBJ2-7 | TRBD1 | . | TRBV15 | TGTGCCACCAGCAGAGTACGAACGACAGGGGCGATCTCCTACGAGCAGTACTTC | CATSRVRTTGAISYEQYF
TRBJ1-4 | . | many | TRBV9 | TGTGCCAGCAGCGGACGGGAGGACGCAACTAATGAAAAACTGTTTTTT | CASSGREDATNEKLFF
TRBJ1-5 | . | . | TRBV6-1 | TGTGCCAGCAGGGAGGGTGGCAATCAGCCCCAGCATTTT | CASREGGNQPQHF
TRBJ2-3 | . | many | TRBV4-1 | TGCGCCAGCAGCCCAGAGATAAGGAAAGATACGCAGTATTTT | CASSPEIRKDTQYF
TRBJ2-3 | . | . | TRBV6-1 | TGTGCCAGCAGCAACCAGGGGTTGGGCACAGATACGCAGTATTTT | CASSNQGLGTDTQYF
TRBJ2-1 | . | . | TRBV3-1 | TGTGCCAGCAGCCAAATGGGTTACAATGAGCAGTTCTTC | CASSQMGYNEQFF
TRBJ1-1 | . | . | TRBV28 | TGTGCCAGCAGTAGTACAGGAGCCACTGAAGCTTTCTTT | CASSSTGATEAFF
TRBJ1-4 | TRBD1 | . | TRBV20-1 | TGCAGTGCTAGGGCGCCCGGGACAGGGATCGGGAAAAAACTGTTTTTT | CSARAPGTGIGKKLFF
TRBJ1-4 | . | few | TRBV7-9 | TGTGCCAGCAGCTTAAGGGGGGCTGGTACTAATGAAAAACTGTTTTTT | CASSLRGAGTNEKLFF
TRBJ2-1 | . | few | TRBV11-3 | TGTGCCAGCAGCACCCAGGGATACAATGAGCAGTTCTTC | CASSTQGYNEQFF
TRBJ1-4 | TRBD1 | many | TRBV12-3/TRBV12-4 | TGTGCCAGCAGTACAGGGGGCCGCGGTGAAAAACTGTTTTTT | CASSTGGRGEKLFF
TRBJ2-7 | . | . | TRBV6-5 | TGTGCCAGCACCCATAACAGCGGGTTAGGCTACGAGCAGTACTTC | CASTHNSGLGYEQYF
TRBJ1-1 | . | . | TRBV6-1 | TGTGCCAGCAGTGAAGTGGGGGGGTACACTGAAGCTTTCTTT | CASSEVGGYTEAFF
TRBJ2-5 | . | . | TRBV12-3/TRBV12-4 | TGTGCCAGCAGTTTCTCCCAGAAGGAGACCCAGTACTTC | CASSFSQKETQYF
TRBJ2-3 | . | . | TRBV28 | TGTGCCAGCAGCAACACAGGGCCCACAGATACGCAGTATTTT | CASSNTGPTDTQYF
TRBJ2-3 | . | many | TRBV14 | TGTGCCAGCAGCCGGGGAGGCAGGGGTGACACAGATACGCAGTATTTT | CASSRGGRGDTDTQYF
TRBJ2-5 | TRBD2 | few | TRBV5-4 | TGTGCCAGCAAACCCTATGGAGGTAGCGGGGGGGCCTTAGAGACCCAGTACTTC | CASKPYGGSGGALETQYF
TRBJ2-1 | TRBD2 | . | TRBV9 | TGTGCCAGCAGCCCACCTGTCGGGGGGGGCTACAATGAGCAGTTCTTC | CASSPPVGGGYNEQFF
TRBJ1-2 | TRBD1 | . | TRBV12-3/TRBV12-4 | TGTGCCAGCAGTAAAACCGGGACAGGGGTCGGCTACACCTTC | CASSKTGTGVGYTF
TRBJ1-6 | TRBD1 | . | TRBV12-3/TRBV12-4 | TGTGCCAGCAGGCCACCGGGACAGCTAAATTCACCCCTCCACTTT | CASRPPGQLNSPLHF
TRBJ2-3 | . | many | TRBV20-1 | TGCAGTGCTAAACAGGGAGCGGCAGATACGCAGTATTTT | CSAKQGAADTQYF
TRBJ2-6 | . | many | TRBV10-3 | TGTGCCATCAGTGAGTCGCCAGGAAGGGGGGCAGGGGCCAACGTCCTGACTTTC | CAISESPGRGAGANVLTF
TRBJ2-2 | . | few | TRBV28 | TGTGCCAGCAGTGCAGGGTGGAGGAACACCGGGGAGCTGTTTTTT | CASSAGWRNTGELFF
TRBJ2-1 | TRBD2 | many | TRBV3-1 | TGTGCCAGCAGCCAAGATCTAGCGGGGGGACGTGAGCAGTTCTTC | CASSQDLAGGREQFF
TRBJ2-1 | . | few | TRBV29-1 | TGCAGCGTTGAGTCCCCCGTTGGAACCAATGAGCAGTTCTTC | CSVESPVGTNEQFF
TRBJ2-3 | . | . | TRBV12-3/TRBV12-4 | TGTGCCAGCAGTTTAGACTTCACAGATACGCAGTATTTT | CASSLDFTDTQYF
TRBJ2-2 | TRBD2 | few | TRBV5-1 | TGCGCCAGCAGCATGGATAGCGGGGCCCAAACGTCCGGGGAGCTGCTTTTT | CASSMDSGAQTSGELLF
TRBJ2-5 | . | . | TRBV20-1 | TGCAGTGCTCCAGGGGGGCCAGTCTCGAGGCAAGAGACCCAGTACTTC | CSAPGGPVSRQETQYF
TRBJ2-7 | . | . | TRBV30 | TGTGCCTGGAGTGCCGGGGCCACACCCTACGAGCAGTACTTC | CAWSAGATPYEQYF
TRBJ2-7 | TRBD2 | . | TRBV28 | TGTGCCAGCAGTCCCTTAGGCGGGCTAGCGGGACCCACTTGGGTGGAGCAGTACTTC | CASSPLGGLAGPTWVEQYF
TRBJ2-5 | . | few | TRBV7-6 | TGTGCCAGCAGCTCGTCTGGGGGGGGCCACCAAGAGACCCAGTACTTC | CASSSSGGGHQETQYF
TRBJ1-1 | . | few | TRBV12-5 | TGTGCTAGTGGTTTGGTCCCTAGAAACACTGAAGCTTTCTTT | CASGLVPRNTEAFF
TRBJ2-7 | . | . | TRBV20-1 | TGCAGTGCTAATAAGAGGGAATACGAGCAGTACTTC | CSANKREYEQYF
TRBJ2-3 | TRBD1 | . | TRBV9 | TGTGCCAGCAGCGCCACCGGGACAGGATTAGATACGCAGTATTTT | CASSATGTGLDTQYF
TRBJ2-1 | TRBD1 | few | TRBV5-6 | TGTGCCAGCAGCTTCAGTCCAGGGGGCGCCTACAATGAGCAGTTCTTC | CASSFSPGGAYNEQFF
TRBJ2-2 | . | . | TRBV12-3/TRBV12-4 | TGTGCCAGCAGTCCCAGTCGGTCGAACACCGGGGAGCTGTTTTTT | CASSPSRSNTGELFF
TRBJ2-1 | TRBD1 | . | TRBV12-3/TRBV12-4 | TGTGCCAGCAGTTTAGTTAGCGTGACAGGGGGTTACAATGAGCAGTTCTTC | CASSLVSVTGGYNEQFF
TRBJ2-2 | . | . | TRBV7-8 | TGTGCCAGCAGCCCTACAGGGCTCACCGGGGAGCTGTTTTTT | CASSPTGLTGELFF
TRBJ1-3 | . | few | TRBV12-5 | TGTGCTAGTGGTTCCTATCCTAACTCTGGAAACACCATATATTTT | CASGSYPNSGNTIYF
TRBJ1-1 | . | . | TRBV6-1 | TGTGCCAGCAGTATGACAGGTTTGGGGACTGAAGCTTTCTTT | CASSMTGLGTEAFF
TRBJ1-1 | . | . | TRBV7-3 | TGTGCCAGCAGCTGGGCGGTTAACACTGAAGCTTTCTTT | CASSWAVNTEAFF
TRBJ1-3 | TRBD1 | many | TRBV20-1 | TGCAGTGCTAGAGATCTCAGGGGGCTGGACACCATATATTTT | CSARDLRGLDTIYF
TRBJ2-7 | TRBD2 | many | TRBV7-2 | TGTGCCAGCAGCTTAACTCTAGCGGGGGGGTACGAGCAGTACTTC | CASSLTLAGGYEQYF
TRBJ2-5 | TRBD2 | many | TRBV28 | TGTGCCAGCAGTCCCCAACTAGCGCTCCAAGAGACCCAGTACTTC | CASSPQLALQETQYF
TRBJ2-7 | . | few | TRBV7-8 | TGTGCCAGCAGCCTCCGGACCCTTTCCTCTTCATACGAGCAGTACTTC | CASSLRTLSSSYEQYF
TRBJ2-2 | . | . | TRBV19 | TGTGCCAGTAGTATGAGTCGAACCGGGGAGCTGTTTTTT | CASSMSRTGELFF